This T cell receptor (beta chain) was sequenced for a study of blood T cell repertoires in COVID-19. Germline lookup yields CDR1 GTSNPN and CDR2 SVGIG (reference sequence). Germline trimming cut 0 bases from V and 3 bases from J; bases unmatched to any gene: 4. There are 14 residues in the CDR3. Authors' data handling: Scientists estimated how many nucleated cells there were by amplifying reference gene primers. Assay: immunoSEQ multiplex PCR; the TCRdb copy retains only in-frame clones and omits some. For V, J and clone size, that table is used; D and trimming come from the DNA. The sample gives 200,000 to 250,000 clones, around 81% of which show up once; 5.5% to 8.5% is in the top ten.

This TCR was sampled from an older woman with acute or convalescent COVID-19. This sequence joins TRBV30 and TRBJ2-7; 8 bases are a match to TRBD1. Material for sequencing was peripheral blood. The CDR3 nucleotides are TGTGCCTGGAGTGTCGCCAGGGGGCTCTACGAGCAGTACTTC. It translates to CAWSVARGLYEQYF. Full variable domain (missing parts from reference TRBV30 and TRBJ2-7): SQTIHQWPATLVQPVGSPLSLECTVEGTSNPNLYWYRQAAGRGLQLLFYSVGIGQISSEVPQNLSASRPQDRQFILSSKKLLLSDSGFYLCAWSVARGLYEQYFGPGTRLTVT.